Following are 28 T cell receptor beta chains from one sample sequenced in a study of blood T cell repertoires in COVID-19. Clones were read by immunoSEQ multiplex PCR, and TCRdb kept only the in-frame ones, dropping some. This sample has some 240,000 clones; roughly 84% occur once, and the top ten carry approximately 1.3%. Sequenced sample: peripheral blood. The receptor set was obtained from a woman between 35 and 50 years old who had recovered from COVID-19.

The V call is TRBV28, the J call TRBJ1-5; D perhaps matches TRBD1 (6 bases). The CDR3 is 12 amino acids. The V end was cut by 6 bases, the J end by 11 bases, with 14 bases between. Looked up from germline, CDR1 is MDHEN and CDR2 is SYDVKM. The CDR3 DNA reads TGTGCCAGCAGCTCAACAGGGTTTGCCCAGCATTTT. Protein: CASSSTGFAQHF.

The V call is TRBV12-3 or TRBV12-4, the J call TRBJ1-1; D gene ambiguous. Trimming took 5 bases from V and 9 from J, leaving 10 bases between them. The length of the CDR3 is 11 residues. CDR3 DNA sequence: TGTGCCAGCAGTCAGACTTCCCAAGCTTTCTTT. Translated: CASSQTSQAFF.

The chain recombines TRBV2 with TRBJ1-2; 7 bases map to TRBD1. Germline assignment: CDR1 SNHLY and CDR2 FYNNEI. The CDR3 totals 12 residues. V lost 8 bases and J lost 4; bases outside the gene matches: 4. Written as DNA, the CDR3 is TGTGCCAGCCAACAGGGGTCCTATGGCTACACCTTC. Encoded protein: CASQQGSYGYTF.

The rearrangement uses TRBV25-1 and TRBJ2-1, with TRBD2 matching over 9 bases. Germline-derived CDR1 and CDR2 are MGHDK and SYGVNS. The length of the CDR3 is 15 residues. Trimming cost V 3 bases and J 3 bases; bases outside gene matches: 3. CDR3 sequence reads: CASSELAGNYNEQFF. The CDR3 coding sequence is TGTGCCAGCAGTGAGCTAGCGGGGAACTACAATGAGCAGTTCTTC.

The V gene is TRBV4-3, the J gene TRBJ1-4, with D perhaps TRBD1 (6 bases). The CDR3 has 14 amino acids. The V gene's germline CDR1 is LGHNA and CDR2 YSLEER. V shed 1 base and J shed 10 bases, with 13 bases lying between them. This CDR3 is CASSQAGGPGKLFF. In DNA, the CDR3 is TGCGCCAGCAGCCAAGCGGGGGGCCCTGGAAAACTGTTTTTT.

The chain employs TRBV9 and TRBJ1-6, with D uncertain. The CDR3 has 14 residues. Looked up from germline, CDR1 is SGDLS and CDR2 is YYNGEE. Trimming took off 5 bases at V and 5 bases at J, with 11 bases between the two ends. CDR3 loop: CASSLTLNNSPLHF. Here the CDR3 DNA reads TGTGCCAGCAGTCTCACTCTGAATAATTCACCCCTCCACTTT.

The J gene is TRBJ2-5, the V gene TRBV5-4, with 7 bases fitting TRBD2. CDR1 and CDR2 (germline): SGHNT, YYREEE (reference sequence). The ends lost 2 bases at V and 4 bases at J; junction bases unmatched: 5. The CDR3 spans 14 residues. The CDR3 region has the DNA TGTGCCAGCAGCTTAGGCAGGGAGGGAGAGACCCAGTACTTC. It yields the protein CASSLGREGETQYF.

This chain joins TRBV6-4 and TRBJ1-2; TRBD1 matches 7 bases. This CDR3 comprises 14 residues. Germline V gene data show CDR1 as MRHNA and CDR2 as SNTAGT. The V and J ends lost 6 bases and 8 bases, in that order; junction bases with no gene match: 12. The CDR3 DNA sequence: TGTGCCAGCAGATGGGGAGACAGGGCTTGGGGCTACACCTTC. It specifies CASRWGDRAWGYTF.

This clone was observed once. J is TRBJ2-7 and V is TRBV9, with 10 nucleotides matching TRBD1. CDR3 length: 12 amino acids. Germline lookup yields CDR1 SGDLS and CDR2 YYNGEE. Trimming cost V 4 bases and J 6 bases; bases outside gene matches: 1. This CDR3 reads CASSRDRGEQYF. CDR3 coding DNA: TGTGCCAGCAGCCGGGACAGGGGCGAGCAGTACTTC.

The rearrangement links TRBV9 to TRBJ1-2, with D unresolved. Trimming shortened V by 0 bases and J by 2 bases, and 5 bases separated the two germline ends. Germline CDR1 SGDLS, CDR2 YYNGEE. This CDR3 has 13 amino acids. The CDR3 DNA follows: TGTGCCAGCAGCGTAGAAGAGAACTATGGCTACACCTTC. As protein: CASSVEENYGYTF.

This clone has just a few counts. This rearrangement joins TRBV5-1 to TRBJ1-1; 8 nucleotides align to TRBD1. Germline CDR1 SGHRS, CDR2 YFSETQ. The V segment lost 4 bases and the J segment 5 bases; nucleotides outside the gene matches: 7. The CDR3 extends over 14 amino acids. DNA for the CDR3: TGCGCCAGCAGCGCCAGGGGGCAGAGGACTGAAGCTTTCTTT. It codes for CASSARGQRTEAFF.

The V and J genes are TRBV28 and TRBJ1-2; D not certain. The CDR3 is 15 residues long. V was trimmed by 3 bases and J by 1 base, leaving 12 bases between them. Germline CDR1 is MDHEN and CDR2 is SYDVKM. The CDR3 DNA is TGTGCCAGCAGTTTTGAGGGTGTGGGTAACTATGGCTACACCTTC. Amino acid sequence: CASSFEGVGNYGYTF.

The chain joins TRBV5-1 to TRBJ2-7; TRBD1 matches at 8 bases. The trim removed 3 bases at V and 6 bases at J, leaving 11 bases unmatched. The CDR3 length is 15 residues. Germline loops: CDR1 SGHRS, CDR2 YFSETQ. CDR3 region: CASSSWTGSGGEQYF. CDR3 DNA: TGCGCCAGCAGCTCGTGGACAGGGTCAGGCGGCGAGCAGTACTTC.

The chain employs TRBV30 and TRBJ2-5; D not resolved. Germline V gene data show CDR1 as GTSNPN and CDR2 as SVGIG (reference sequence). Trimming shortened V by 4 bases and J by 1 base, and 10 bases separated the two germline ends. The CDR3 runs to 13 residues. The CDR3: CAWTGTGQETQYF. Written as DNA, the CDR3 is TGTGCCTGGACAGGAACTGGCCAAGAGACCCAGTACTTC.

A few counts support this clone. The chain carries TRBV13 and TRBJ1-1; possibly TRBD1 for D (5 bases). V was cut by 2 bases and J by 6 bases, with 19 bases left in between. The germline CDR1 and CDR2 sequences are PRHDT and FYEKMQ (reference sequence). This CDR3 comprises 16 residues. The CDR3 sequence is CASSLYFRGADAEAFF. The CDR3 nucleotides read TGTGCCAGCAGCTTATATTTTAGGGGTGCGGATGCTGAAGCTTTCTTT.

In DNA, the CDR3 is TGTGCCAGCAGCTCAGCCGGGACAGACTACGAGCAGTACTTC. Its protein is CASSSAGTDYEQYF. The V and J genes are TRBV7-4 and TRBJ2-7, with 7 bases identical to TRBD1. The CDR3 has 14 amino acids. Germline V gene lookup returns CDR1 SGHVT and CDR2 SQSDAQ. The junction had 6 bases not matched to a gene; V was cut back by 4 bases and J by 3 bases.

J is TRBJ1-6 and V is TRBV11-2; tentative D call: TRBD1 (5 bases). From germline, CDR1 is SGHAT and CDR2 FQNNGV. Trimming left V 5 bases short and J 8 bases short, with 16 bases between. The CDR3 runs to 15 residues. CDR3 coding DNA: TGTGCCAGCAGCCCCCGGGGAGGGGTTGATTCACCCCTCCACTTT. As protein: CASSPRGGVDSPLHF.

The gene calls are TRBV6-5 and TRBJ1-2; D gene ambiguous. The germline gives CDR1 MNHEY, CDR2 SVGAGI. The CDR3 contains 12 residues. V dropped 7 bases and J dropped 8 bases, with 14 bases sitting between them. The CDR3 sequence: CASKFALGGYTF. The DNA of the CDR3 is TGTGCCAGCAAATTCGCCCTAGGAGGCTACACCTTC.

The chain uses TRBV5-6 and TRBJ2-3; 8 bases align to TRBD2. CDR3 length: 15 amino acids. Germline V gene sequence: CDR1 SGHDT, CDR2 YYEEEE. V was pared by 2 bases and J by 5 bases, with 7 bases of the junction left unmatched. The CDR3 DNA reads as TGTGCCAGCAGCTTTATGCGGGGGGTGCGAGATACGCAGTATTTT. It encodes CASSFMRGVRDTQYF.

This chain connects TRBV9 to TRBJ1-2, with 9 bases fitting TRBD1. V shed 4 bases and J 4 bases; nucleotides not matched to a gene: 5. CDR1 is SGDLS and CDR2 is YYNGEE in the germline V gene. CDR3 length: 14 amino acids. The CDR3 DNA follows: TGTGCCAGCAGCCCACTGGACAGGGGCTATGGCTACACCTTC. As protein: CASSPLDRGYGYTF.

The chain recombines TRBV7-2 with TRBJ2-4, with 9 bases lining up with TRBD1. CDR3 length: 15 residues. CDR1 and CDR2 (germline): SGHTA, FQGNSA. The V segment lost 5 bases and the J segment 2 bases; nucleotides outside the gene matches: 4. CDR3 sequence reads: CASSLTGGTKNIQYF. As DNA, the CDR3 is TGTGCCAGCAGCCTGACAGGGGGAACCAAAAACATTCAGTACTTC.

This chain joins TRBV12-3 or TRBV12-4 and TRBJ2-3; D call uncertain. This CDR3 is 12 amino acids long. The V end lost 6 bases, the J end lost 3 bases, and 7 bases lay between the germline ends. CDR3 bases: TGTGCCAGCAGCGAGCGAACAGATACGCAGTATTTT. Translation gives CASSERTDTQYF.

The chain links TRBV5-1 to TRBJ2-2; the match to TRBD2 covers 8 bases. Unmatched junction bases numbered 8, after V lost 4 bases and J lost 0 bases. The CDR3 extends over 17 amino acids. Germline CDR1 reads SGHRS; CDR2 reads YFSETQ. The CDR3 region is CASSPGAGVSNTGELFF. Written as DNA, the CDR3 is TGCGCCAGCAGCCCAGGAGCGGGGGTGTCGAACACCGGGGAGCTGTTTTTT.

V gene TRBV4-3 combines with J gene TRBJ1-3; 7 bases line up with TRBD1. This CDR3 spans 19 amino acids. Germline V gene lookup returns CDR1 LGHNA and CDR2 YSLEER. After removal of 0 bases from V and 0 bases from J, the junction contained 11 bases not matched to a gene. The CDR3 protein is CASSQDPGTVGFSGNTIYF. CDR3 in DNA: TGCGCCAGCAGCCAAGATCCCGGGACAGTCGGCTTCTCTGGAAACACCATATATTTT.

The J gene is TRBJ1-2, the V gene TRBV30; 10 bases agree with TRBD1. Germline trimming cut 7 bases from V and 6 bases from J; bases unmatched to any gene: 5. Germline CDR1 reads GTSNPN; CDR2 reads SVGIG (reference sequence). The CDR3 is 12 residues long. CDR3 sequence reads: CASSGTGDGYTF. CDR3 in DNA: TGTGCCTCCAGCGGGACAGGGGATGGCTACACCTTC. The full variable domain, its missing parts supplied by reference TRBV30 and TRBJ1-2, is SQTIHQWPATLVQPVGSPLSLECTVEGTSNPNLYWYRQAAGRGLQLLFYSVGIGQISSEVPQNLSASRPQDRQFILSSKKLLLSDSGFYLCASSGTGDGYTFGSGTRLTVV.

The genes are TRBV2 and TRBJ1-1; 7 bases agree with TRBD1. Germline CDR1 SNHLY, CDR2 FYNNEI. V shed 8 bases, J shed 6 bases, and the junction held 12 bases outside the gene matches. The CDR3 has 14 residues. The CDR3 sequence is CASGEQGSAAEAFF. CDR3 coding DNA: TGTGCCAGCGGCGAACAGGGGTCGGCCGCTGAAGCTTTCTTT.

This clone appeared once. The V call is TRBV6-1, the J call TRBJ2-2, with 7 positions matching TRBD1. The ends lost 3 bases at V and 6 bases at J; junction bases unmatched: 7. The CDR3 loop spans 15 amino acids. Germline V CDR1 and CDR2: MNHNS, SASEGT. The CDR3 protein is CASSDLVQGPGELFF. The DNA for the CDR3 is TGTGCCAGCAGTGACCTCGTACAGGGGCCCGGGGAGCTGTTTTTT.

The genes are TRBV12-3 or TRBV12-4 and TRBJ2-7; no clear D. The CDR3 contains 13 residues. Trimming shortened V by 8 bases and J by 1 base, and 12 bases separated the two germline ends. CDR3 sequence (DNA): TGTGCCAGCGGGTCCGACACTTCCTACGAGCAGTACTTC. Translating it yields CASGSDTSYEQYF.